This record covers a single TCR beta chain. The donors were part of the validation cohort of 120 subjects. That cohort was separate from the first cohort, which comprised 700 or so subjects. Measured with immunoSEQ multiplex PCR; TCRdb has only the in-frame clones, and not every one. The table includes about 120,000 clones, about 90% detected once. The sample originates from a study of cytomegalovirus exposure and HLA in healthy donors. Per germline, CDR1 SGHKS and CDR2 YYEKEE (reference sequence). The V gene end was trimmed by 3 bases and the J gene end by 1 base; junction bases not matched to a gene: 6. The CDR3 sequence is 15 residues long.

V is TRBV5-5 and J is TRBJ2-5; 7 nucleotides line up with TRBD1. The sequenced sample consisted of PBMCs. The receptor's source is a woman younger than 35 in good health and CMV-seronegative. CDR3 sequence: CASSSHGTAQETQYF. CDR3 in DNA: TGTGCCAGCAGCTCGCACGGGACAGCCCAAGAGACCCAGTACTTC.